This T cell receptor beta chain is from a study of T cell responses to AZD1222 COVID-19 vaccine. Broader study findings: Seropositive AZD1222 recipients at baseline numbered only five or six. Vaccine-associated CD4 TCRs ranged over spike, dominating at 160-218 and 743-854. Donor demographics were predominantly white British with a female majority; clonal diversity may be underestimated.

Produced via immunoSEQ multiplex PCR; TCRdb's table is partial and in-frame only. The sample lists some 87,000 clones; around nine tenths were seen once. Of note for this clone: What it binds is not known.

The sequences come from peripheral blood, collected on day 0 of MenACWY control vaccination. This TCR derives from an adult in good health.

In nucleotides, the CDR3 is TGTGCCAGCAGTTTAGAGGCAGGGGCCACTGAAGCTTTCTTT. This encodes CASSLEAGATEAFF. J is TRBJ1-1 and V is TRBV28; D perhaps matches TRBD1 (6 bases). The CDR3 has 14 residues. Germline-derived CDR1 and CDR2 are MDHEN and SYDVKM. V dropped 2 bases and J dropped 4 bases, with 11 bases sitting between them.